The clone carrying this T cell receptor (beta chain) was counted a few times. TCRdb analysed the 5' RACE reads with MiXCR anew, one entry per CDR3 protein. Here the sample spans more than 1.5 million distinct CDR3 sequences, under 35% being singletons. These data come from a study of identical twins. This clonotype was sampled from a newborn girl in good health. Sample: cord blood.

CDR3 residues: CASSVELAGTYEQYF. The CDR3 DNA reads TGTGCCAGCAGCGTAGAGCTAGCGGGGACCTACGAGCAGTACTTC. This chain links TRBV9 with TRBJ2-7; TRBD2 aligns across 9 bases. Germline lookup yields CDR1 SGDLS and CDR2 YYNGEE. There are 15 residues in the CDR3. V lost 0 bases, J lost 2 bases, and 3 bases stayed unmatched.